The clone carrying this T cell receptor (beta chain) showed up just once. Some clones are missing from TCRdb's copy, which holds only in-frame ones; the method was immunoSEQ multiplex PCR. The table records tens of thousands of clones, 80% to 90% of them present only once. These data come from a study of blood T cell repertoires in COVID-19. The CDR3 loop spans 13 amino acids. V lost 11 bases to trimming and J lost 1 base, with 14 bases between them. The germline V gene encodes CDR1 SNHLY and CDR2 FYNNEI. The sequence derives from a man aged 40-50 years with COVID-19, enrolled during active disease. The sequenced sample was peripheral blood. The chain has TRBV2 and TRBJ1-1; perhaps TRBD1 as D (5 bases). The CDR3 DNA reads TGTGCCGGCGAGACAGATACGAACACTGAAGCTTTCTTT. It specifies CAGETDTNTEAFF.